The rows below give T cell receptor beta chains drawn from one sample of a study. TCRdb reprocessed the RT-PCR reads with MiXCR, giving one entry per CDR3 protein. This table has almost 700,000 distinct CDR3 sequences, approximately 15% appearing once. The specimen was memory CD4+ T cells from blood. These receptors all stem from a female donor in good health, serving as a healthy control. Both conserved end residues are part of each CDR3. The D gene is left open where the match is weak. Rows may omit the clone size; those that give it use once, few, many or a size class.

TRBV7-9	TRBJ1-1	.	few	CASSFRAPGTEAFF	TGTGCCAGCAGCTTCAGGGCTCCGGGCACTGAAGCTTTCTTT
TRBV9	TRBJ1-1	TRBD1	.	CASSVRIPDRGRGDTEAFF	TGTGCCAGCAGCGTAAGGATCCCGGACAGGGGGCGGGGGGACACTGAAGCTTTCTTT
TRBV12-3/TRBV12-4	TRBJ1-1	.	many	CASRVSAEAFF	TGTGCCAGCCGGGTCAGCGCTGAAGCTTTCTTT
TRBV29-1	TRBJ2-2	.	many	CSVGDTGELFF	TGCAGCGTTGGTGACACCGGGGAGCTGTTTTTT
TRBV10-3	TRBJ1-2	.	few	CAISEFSLHGYTF	TGTGCCATCAGTGAGTTTAGCTTGCATGGCTACACCTTC
TRBV6-2/TRBV6-3	TRBJ1-1	.	.	CASSDTGYTEAFF	TGTGCCAGCAGCGATACAGGGTACACTGAAGCTTTCTTT
TRBV6-5	TRBJ2-1	TRBD1	many	CASRDPGQGHNEQFF	TGTGCCAGCAGGGATCCGGGACAGGGACACAATGAGCAGTTCTTC
TRBV4-1	TRBJ2-1	TRBD1	many	CASSQVETGAYNEQFF	TGCGCCAGCAGCCAAGTCGAGACAGGGGCCTACAATGAGCAGTTCTTC
TRBV7-9	TRBJ1-1	TRBD1	few	CASSKGQGMKEAFF	TGTGCCAGCAGCAAAGGACAGGGGATGAAGGAAGCTTTCTTT
TRBV5-1	TRBJ1-2	TRBD1	.	CASSLVGTGYGYTF	TGCGCCAGCAGCTTGGTTGGGACAGGGTATGGCTACACCTTC